Listed below are T cell receptor beta chains from one sample, sequenced in a study of OX40 agonist ivuxolimab in advanced cancers. Libraries were prepared by immunoSEQ multiplex PCR; TCRdb keeps only in-frame clonotypes and omits some of them. The sample records just under 65,000 clones, 84% being singletons. Sequenced here: CD4+ or CD8+ T cells sorted from blood, sampled in a trial of the OX40 agonist ivuxolimab. These receptors were obtained from an adult with an advanced solid tumor such as melanoma, head and neck, liver or kidney cancer. Both conserved end residues are part of each CDR3. D genes are given only for firm matches. Not all rows give a size; the values are once, few, many and, for expanded clones, a class.

DNA: TGTGCCAGCAGCTTAACGCCCGGGGGGAACACTGAAGCTTTCTTT; CDR3: CASSLTPGGNTEAFF; D: -; size: -; V: TRBV7-3; J: TRBJ1-1
DNA: TGTGCCAGCAGAGCTAACAGGGGGGAAGCCACTGAAGCTTTCTTT; CDR3: CASRANRGEATEAFF; D: TRBD1; size: -; V: TRBV27; J: TRBJ1-1
DNA: TGTGCTAGCAGCTTAGGCGGGGGATCCTACGAGCAGTACTTC; CDR3: CASSLGGGSYEQYF; D: TRBD2; size: -; V: TRBV7-7; J: TRBJ2-7
DNA: TGCGCCAGCAGCTTGGTATCTTGGGGTACCGGGGAGCTGTTTTTT; CDR3: CASSLVSWGTGELFF; D: -; size: -; V: TRBV5-1; J: TRBJ2-2
DNA: TGTGCCAGCATGGGTATGGGACAGTTCTCCCCCCACACCTTC; CDR3: CASMGMGQFSPHTF; D: TRBD1; size: -; V: TRBV7-2; J: TRBJ1-2
DNA: TGCGCCAGCAGCCTTTCTCCTCAGGACACCGGGGAGCTGTTTTTT; CDR3: CASSLSPQDTGELFF; D: -; size: -; V: TRBV5-1; J: TRBJ2-2
DNA: TGTGCCAGTAGTAATCCGGGACTAGCGGTTTTTGAGCAGTTCTTC; CDR3: CASSNPGLAVFEQFF; D: TRBD2; size: -; V: TRBV19; J: TRBJ2-1
DNA: TGCAGCGTTGATGATTGGGGAACCGGGGAGCTGTTTTTT; CDR3: CSVDDWGTGELFF; D: -; size: -; V: TRBV29-1; J: TRBJ2-2
DNA: TGTGCCAGCTCACCCCAGGGTCTTTATGGCTACACCTTC; CDR3: CASSPQGLYGYTF; D: -; size: once; V: TRBV18; J: TRBJ1-2
DNA: TGTGCCAGCAGCTTAGGACGACAGGGCGGGCCCCTTGATTATGGCTACACCTTC; CDR3: CASSLGRQGGPLDYGYTF; D: TRBD1; size: -; V: TRBV7-2; J: TRBJ1-2
DNA: TGTGCCAGCAGCTTATACGGGACAGATACCTACGAGCAGTACTTC; CDR3: CASSLYGTDTYEQYF; D: TRBD1; size: -; V: TRBV7-9; J: TRBJ2-7
DNA: TGTGCCTGGAGTGTTGGGCAAAAACGGGAAAACATTCAGTACTTC; CDR3: CAWSVGQKRENIQYF; D: -; size: -; V: TRBV30; J: TRBJ2-4
DNA: TGTGCCAGCAGCTTAGTACAGGGGGCATACGAGCAGTACTTC; CDR3: CASSLVQGAYEQYF; D: TRBD1; size: -; V: TRBV7-2; J: TRBJ2-7
DNA: TGTGCCAGCAGTCCGTTAGGACAGGGATTGGGCACAGATACGCAGTATTTT; CDR3: CASSPLGQGLGTDTQYF; D: TRBD1; size: -; V: TRBV25-1; J: TRBJ2-3
DNA: TGTGCCAGCAGCCAAGTTTCACTAGCGGGGGAGAACACCGGGGAGCTGTTTTTT; CDR3: CASSQVSLAGENTGELFF; D: TRBD2; size: -; V: TRBV4-2; J: TRBJ2-2
DNA: TGCAGCGCCAGGAACGACAGGATTGAAGAGACCCAGTACTTC; CDR3: CSARNDRIEETQYF; D: -; size: -; V: TRBV29-1; J: TRBJ2-5
DNA: TGCGCCAGCAGTATTGAATACAGGCCTTCACCCCTCCACTTT; CDR3: CASSIEYRPSPLHF; D: -; size: -; V: TRBV10-2; J: TRBJ1-6
DNA: TGCGCCAGCAGCTTGGACAGGGCGACCTACGAGCAGTACTTC; CDR3: CASSLDRATYEQYF; D: -; size: -; V: TRBV5-1; J: TRBJ2-7
DNA: TGTGCCAGCAGCGAACAGGGTGGGGAGACCCAGTACTTC; CDR3: CASSEQGGETQYF; D: -; size: few; V: TRBV11-2; J: TRBJ2-5
DNA: TGCGCCAGCGAACGGCGAACAGGGTACTGGGCGGACACCGGGGAGCTGTTTTTT; CDR3: CASERRTGYWADTGELFF; D: -; size: -; V: TRBV5-1; J: TRBJ2-2
DNA: TGTGCCAGCTCACCGAGCCAGTACGAGCAGTACTTC; CDR3: CASSPSQYEQYF; D: -; size: once; V: TRBV18; J: TRBJ2-7
DNA: TGTGCCAGCAGTGCACCCGCCGGGACAGGGAGATCCGGGGAGCTGTTTTTT; CDR3: CASSAPAGTGRSGELFF; D: TRBD1; size: -; V: TRBV6-1; J: TRBJ2-2
DNA: TGTGCCAGCTCACCACCCTACAGTAGGGACACTGAAGCTTTCTTT; CDR3: CASSPPYSRDTEAFF; D: -; size: -; V: TRBV18; J: TRBJ1-1
DNA: TGCGCCAGCAGCTTTCTAGCGGGGCTAGACAATGAGCAGTTCTTC; CDR3: CASSFLAGLDNEQFF; D: TRBD2; size: -; V: TRBV5-1; J: TRBJ2-1
DNA: TGTGCCAGCTCACCGTCACGGAGTCAGAACTATGGCTACACCTTC; CDR3: CASSPSRSQNYGYTF; D: -; size: -; V: TRBV18; J: TRBJ1-2
DNA: TGCGCCAGCAGCGGGACAGGGGTGAACACTGAAGCTTTCTTT; CDR3: CASSGTGVNTEAFF; D: TRBD1; size: few; V: TRBV5-1; J: TRBJ1-1
DNA: TGCGCCAGCAGCCAAGTGGCAGGGGGGGGCACCGGGGAGCTGTTTTTT; CDR3: CASSQVAGGGTGELFF; D: -; size: -; V: TRBV4-3; J: TRBJ2-2
DNA: TGTGCCAGCAATTTTGCGAGTCGACAGGGGGATCAGCCCCAGCATTTT; CDR3: CASNFASRQGDQPQHF; D: TRBD1; size: few; V: TRBV6-7; J: TRBJ1-5
DNA: TGTGCCATCAGTGAGTTGCGGGTAACAGATACGCAGTATTTT; CDR3: CAISELRVTDTQYF; D: -; size: once; V: TRBV10-3; J: TRBJ2-3
DNA: TGTGCCACCCCCCGGCTAGCGGGGACGTACGAGCAGTACTTC; CDR3: CATPRLAGTYEQYF; D: TRBD2; size: -; V: TRBV28; J: TRBJ2-7
DNA: TGTGCCAGCACCAAGGGGTGGTCCTACAATGAGCAGTTCTTC; CDR3: CASTKGWSYNEQFF; D: -; size: -; V: TRBV9; J: TRBJ2-1
DNA: TGCGCCAGCAGCTTCCCTGTCGCGGGCTCCTACGAGCAGTACTTC; CDR3: CASSFPVAGSYEQYF; D: -; size: -; V: TRBV5-1; J: TRBJ2-7
DNA: TGTGCCAGCAGAAAGACCTCCGGGACCATGGCCTACGAGCAGTACTTC; CDR3: CASRKTSGTMAYEQYF; D: -; size: -; V: TRBV27; J: TRBJ2-7
DNA: TGTGCCAGTAGGATGGGAGGTTCCGCGGAGACCCAGTACTTC; CDR3: CASRMGGSAETQYF; D: -; size: -; V: TRBV19; J: TRBJ2-5
DNA: TGTGCCAGCAGTTCACCGACAGGACTAGGCACCGGGGAGCTGTTTTTT; CDR3: CASSSPTGLGTGELFF; D: -; size: -; V: TRBV6-5; J: TRBJ2-2